Following are 27 T cell receptor beta chains from one sample sequenced in a study of human T cells and chemical hapten exposure. TCRdb analysed the RACE reads with MiXCR anew, one entry per CDR3 protein. In the table there are approximately 82,000 distinct CDR3 sequences, about 12% of which are singletons. The time point is: patch test 1, 2 weeks after DPC sensitization. Indicated treatment: therapeutic diphenylcyclopropenone sensitization with weekly scalp DPC. Sequencing was performed on whole blood, taken in connection with sensitization to the hapten diphenylcyclopropenone (DPC). These receptors were collected from a woman aged 60 to 75 with alopecia areata. Some clones in this sample may be carry-over from other donors' samples.

Many counts were recorded for this clonotype. In DNA form, the CDR3 reads TGTGCCAGCAGCCCTGGGCCTGCCCCGAGCTCCTACAATGAGCAGTTCTTC. Translation: CASSPGPAPSSYNEQFF. This chain joins TRBV7-9 and TRBJ2-1; no clear D. Germline-derived CDR1 and CDR2 are SEHNR and FQNEAQ (reference sequence). The germline V and J ends were trimmed by 5 bases and 0 bases, with 17 bases remaining between them. The CDR3 is 17 amino acids.

This rearrangement joins TRBV7-2 to TRBJ2-2; TRBD1 aligns across 7 bases. The germline gives CDR1 SGHTA, CDR2 FQGNSA. The CDR3 is 15 residues long. V dropped 7 bases and J dropped 3; count of bases not matched to a gene: 8. The DNA of the CDR3 is TGTGCCAGCACTGTAACAGGGGTCTACACCGGGGAGCTGTTTTTT. This gives the protein CASTVTGVYTGELFF.

This clonotype was observed many times. This rearrangement joins TRBV7-9 to TRBJ1-2; the D is unclear. The CDR3 sequence is 11 residues long. Between the trimmed V and J ends, which lost 0 bases and 7 bases, there was a span of 3 bases. Looked up from germline, CDR1 is SEHNR and CDR2 is FQNEAQ (reference sequence). CDR3 coding DNA: TGTGCCAGCAGCTTAGCGACTGGCTACACCTTC. Translated: CASSLATGYTF.

In this sample, this clonotype turned up many times. This chain links TRBV27 with TRBJ2-7, with 9 bases aligning to TRBD2. This CDR3 is 15 amino acids long. In germline, CDR1 is MNHEY, CDR2 SMNVEV (reference sequence). V lost 6 bases to trimming and J lost 2 bases; unmatched junction nucleotides: 8. CDR3 residues: CASRYSGGPTYEQYF. The CDR3 DNA sequence: TGTGCCAGCAGATATAGCGGGGGCCCCACCTACGAGCAGTACTTC.

This clonotype has just a few counts. The gene calls are TRBV7-6 and TRBJ2-2; no clear D gene. The CDR3 is 19 residues long. The V gene lost 5 bases and the J gene lost 0 bases, with 22 bases spanning the gap. CDR1 is SGHVS, CDR2 FNYEAQ, per germline. CDR3 loop: CASSPGPTGINANTGELFF. The CDR3 DNA reads as TGTGCCAGCAGCCCCGGGCCCACCGGAATTAACGCGAACACCGGGGAGCTGTTTTTT.

This chain links TRBV28 with TRBJ2-3; 11 nucleotides line up with TRBD1. In germline, CDR1 is MDHEN, CDR2 SYDVKM. V trimming: 5 bases; J trimming: 6 bases; junction bases outside the gene matches: 7. This CDR3 comprises 15 residues. The CDR3 here is CASSEGQGAMDTQYF. The CDR3 DNA reads as TGTGCCAGCAGTGAAGGACAGGGGGCCATGGATACGCAGTATTTT.

The rearrangement links TRBV29-1 to TRBJ1-1; tentatively, D is TRBD1 (5 bases). With 0 bases removed from V and 3 bases from J, the gap between germline ends came to 8 bases. Germline assignment: CDR1 SQVTM and CDR2 ANQGSEA. The length of the CDR3 is 13 residues. The CDR3 DNA follows: TGCAGCGTTGAAGATCGGGGCTACACTGAAGCTTTCTTT. Residues: CSVEDRGYTEAFF.

The table lists this clonotype with many counts. V and J are TRBV9 and TRBJ2-2; 7 bases are a match to TRBD1. Germline V gene data show CDR1 as SGDLS and CDR2 as YYNGEE. This CDR3 comprises 15 residues. Trimming took 0 bases from V and 3 from J; bases not matched to a gene: 2. The CDR3 loop reads CASSVEGGHTGELFF. As DNA, the CDR3 is TGTGCCAGCAGCGTAGAAGGGGGCCACACCGGGGAGCTGTTTTTT. Together with reference TRBV9 and TRBJ2-2, the CDR3 gives the full variable domain: DSGVTQTPKHLITATGQRVTLRCSPRSGDLSVYWYQQSLDQGLQFLIQYYNGEERAKGNILERFSAQQFPDLHSELNLSSLELGDSALYFCASSVEGGHTGELFFGEGSRLTVL.

The table lists this clonotype with a few counts. V gene TRBV5-1 combines with J gene TRBJ2-5; TRBD2 matches at 9 bases. Germline V lookup: CDR1 SGHRS, CDR2 YFSETQ. The V gene end was trimmed by 2 bases and the J gene end by 1 base; junction bases not matched to a gene: 3. The CDR3 is 15 amino acids. For the CDR3, the DNA is TGCGCCAGCAGCTTACAAGCGGGGGGCCAAGAGACCCAGTACTTC. Residues: CASSLQAGGQETQYF.

This clonotype was seen ten or more times. The V call is TRBV18, the J call TRBJ1-2; 8 bases align to TRBD1. Germline assignment: CDR1 KGHSH and CDR2 LQKENI. This CDR3 has 17 residues. V gave up 5 bases and J gave up 7 bases; unmatched junction bases: 18. The CDR3 is CASSSPLPGQARGGYTF. The CDR3 region has the DNA TGTGCCAGCTCATCCCCACTGCCGGGACAGGCCAGGGGTGGCTACACCTTC.

In its sample, this clonotype was seen many times. V is TRBV7-8 and J is TRBJ2-5; 10 bases align to TRBD1. The junction had 14 bases not matched to a gene; V was cut back by 5 bases and J by 5 bases. Per the germline V gene, CDR1 is SGHVS and CDR2 is FQNEAQ. This CDR3 region has 17 residues. Written as DNA, the CDR3 is TGTGCCAGCAGCCGAAGCGGGACAGGGGTTTTTCGGGAGACCCAGTACTTC. It yields the protein CASSRSGTGVFRETQYF.

This clonotype was detected ten times or more. The rearrangement joins TRBV20-1 to TRBJ1-5, with D possibly being TRBD1 (5 bases). Trimming left V 0 bases short and J 0 bases short, with 12 bases between. Germline assignment: CDR1 DFQATT and CDR2 SNEGSKA (reference sequence). The length of the CDR3 is 16 residues. The CDR3 nucleotides read TGCAGTGCTAGAGATCCCCCAGGGTTTAGCAATCAGCCCCAGCATTTT. Its protein is CSARDPPGFSNQPQHF.

The table lists this clonotype with many counts. The chain carries TRBV12-3 or TRBV12-4 and TRBJ2-5, with TRBD1 as a possible D gene (5 bases). V gave up 1 base and J gave up 2 bases, with 14 bases separating them. The CDR3 is 16 amino acids. CDR3 region: CASSLGRGSRQETQYF. The CDR3 region has the DNA TGTGCCAGCAGTTTAGGAAGGGGAAGTCGGCAAGAGACCCAGTACTTC.

This clonotype was counted ten times or more. The V call is TRBV18, the J call TRBJ1-2; weak D call: TRBD1 (5 bases). The V end lost 3 bases, the J end lost 0 bases, and 11 bases lay between the germline ends. Germline V gene sequence: CDR1 KGHSH, CDR2 LQKENI. The CDR3 sequence is 15 residues long. The DNA of the CDR3 is TGTGCCAGCTCACCCGGGACCGCATCTAACTATGGCTACACCTTC. It translates to CASSPGTASNYGYTF.

There are a few counts of this clonotype. The chain joins TRBV6-5 to TRBJ1-1, with D uncertain. The V end lost 8 bases, the J end lost 5 bases, and 18 bases lay between the germline ends. The CDR3 contains 14 residues. Germline V gives CDR1 MNHEY, CDR2 SVGAGI. CDR3 sequence: CASSPPGGWTEAFF. CDR3 DNA: TGTGCCAGCTCCCCCCCGGGCGGTTGGACTGAAGCTTTCTTT.

CDR3 nucleotides: TGCGCCAGCAGCGGAGCAGGAGGTACCGGGGAGCTGTTTTTT. Protein: CASSGAGGTGELFF. This chain links TRBV5-1 with TRBJ2-2; TRBD2 might be the D (5 bases). CDR1 is SGHRS, CDR2 YFSETQ, per germline. The CDR3 sequence is 14 residues long. Trimming took off 4 bases at V and 5 bases at J, with 12 bases between the two ends.

The chain carries TRBV9 and TRBJ1-1; 9 bases are shared with TRBD1. J gave up 7 bases and V 2 bases, and 3 bases lay outside the gene matches. The V gene's germline CDR1 is SGDLS and CDR2 YYNGEE. CDR3 length: 13 residues. CDR3 in amino acids: CASSVTGGGEAFF. The CDR3, as DNA: TGTGCCAGCAGCGTTACAGGGGGCGGTGAAGCTTTCTTT.

This clonotype has a count of ten or more. The V gene is TRBV29-1, the J gene TRBJ2-5; D perhaps matches TRBD1 (5 bases). The CDR3 has 13 amino acids. V lost 7 bases to trimming and J lost 5 bases, with 17 bases between them. Per the germline V gene, CDR1 is SQVTM and CDR2 is ANQGSEA. The chain's CDR3 is CSAGSGIRETQYF. CDR3 sequence (DNA): TGCAGCGCTGGCTCAGGGATTAGGGAGACCCAGTACTTC.

The genes are TRBV2 and TRBJ1-5; 10 bases map to TRBD1. The CDR3 sequence is 12 residues long. V was clipped by 8 bases and J by 7 bases; unmatched bases: 2. The germline V gene encodes CDR1 SNHLY and CDR2 FYNNEI. The CDR3 coding sequence is TGTGCCAGCGGACAGGGGGAACAGCCCCAGCATTTT. Protein: CASGQGEQPQHF.

This clonotype appeared a few times. Written as DNA, the CDR3 is TGTGCCAGCAGCGTAGGTGGTTCGTCCGGGGAGCTGTTTTTT. This gives the protein CASSVGGSSGELFF. The chain recombines TRBV9 with TRBJ2-2; no clear D gene. V shed 0 bases and J shed 6 bases, with 9 bases lying between them. Germline V gene data show CDR1 as SGDLS and CDR2 as YYNGEE. This CDR3 is built from 14 residues.

The chain recombines TRBV6-5 with TRBJ1-5, with 7 bases lining up with TRBD1. The V gene end was trimmed by 5 bases and the J gene end by 3 bases; junction bases not matched to a gene: 4. CDR3 length equals 14 residues. Germline values: CDR1 MNHEY, CDR2 SVGAGI. The chain's CDR3 is CASSLGQVNQPQHF. The CDR3 region has the DNA TGTGCCAGCAGTCTAGGACAGGTCAATCAGCCCCAGCATTTT.

There are many counts of this clonotype. The chain joins TRBV10-2 to TRBJ2-7, with D perhaps TRBD1 (5 bases). V was clipped by 8 bases and J by 3 bases, with 14 bases between them. CDR1 and CDR2 (germline): WSHSY, SAAADI. CDR3 length: 13 residues. CDR3 sequence reads: CASYPDRSYEQYF. CDR3 bases: TGCGCCAGCTATCCCGACAGAAGCTACGAGCAGTACTTC.

This clonotype was observed a handful of times. The CDR3 region is CASSGGQGWADTQYF. In DNA form, the CDR3 reads TGCGCCAGCAGCGGCGGACAGGGGTGGGCAGATACGCAGTATTTT. The V call is TRBV5-1, the J call TRBJ2-3; TRBD1 agrees at 9 bases. Germline V gene lookup returns CDR1 SGHRS and CDR2 YFSETQ. The J segment lost 4 bases and the V segment lost 4 bases, leaving 7 bases of the junction unmatched. CDR3 length equals 15 residues.

The chain couples TRBV2 to TRBJ2-7, with D unresolved. V lost 1 base and J 2 bases, leaving 6 bases between the germline ends. The CDR3 sequence is 13 residues long. Germline V CDR1 and CDR2: SNHLY, FYNNEI. CDR3 region: CASSEGPAYEQYF. The CDR3 DNA reads as TGTGCCAGCAGTGAAGGGCCGGCCTACGAGCAGTACTTC.

The sample holds many counts of this clonotype. This chain links TRBV3-1 with TRBJ1-3; 8 positions match TRBD1. Germline CDR1 LGHDT, CDR2 YNNKEL (reference sequence). J lost 3 bases, V lost 1 base, and 8 bases had no gene match. This CDR3 has 17 amino acids. CDR3 sequence: CASSQGPFGTGGNTIYF. For the CDR3, the DNA is TGTGCCAGCAGCCAAGGCCCATTCGGGACAGGTGGAAACACCATATATTTT.

This clonotype was picked up many times. The V and J genes are TRBV28 and TRBJ1-2; TRBD1 agrees at 11 bases. The CDR3 contains 14 residues. The ends lost 6 bases at V and 0 bases at J; junction bases unmatched: 0. CDR1 MDHEN and CDR2 SYDVKM come from the germline V gene. CDR3 in amino acids: CASRGQGANYGYTF. CDR3 in DNA: TGTGCCAGCAGGGGACAGGGGGCTAACTATGGCTACACCTTC.

This clonotype was detected many times. The V call is TRBV7-2, the J call TRBJ2-7; D unclear. Germline CDR1 reads SGHTA; CDR2 reads FQGNSA. The CDR3 has 17 amino acids. V was clipped by 4 bases and J by 5 bases, with 24 bases between them. CDR3 residues: CASSSPGFVTTHDEQYF. The CDR3 DNA is TGTGCCAGCAGCTCCCCCGGCTTCGTGACAACGCACGACGAGCAGTACTTC.